This entry lists 13 T cell receptor beta chains sequenced from one sample in a study of T cell clonotyping in hematopoietic cell transplantation. The table came from immunoSEQ multiplex PCR; TCRdb's copy has only in-frame clones and leaves some out. The table lists nearly 70,000 clones, around 94% of them singletons. Material: peripheral blood mononuclear cells. The receptors stem from a man aged 45 to 65 in good health. Some clones in this sample may be carry-over from other donors' samples.

The gene calls are TRBV29-1 and TRBJ2-5, with D perhaps TRBD2 (6 bases). The CDR3 covers 14 residues. The germline V gene encodes CDR1 SQVTM and CDR2 ANQGSEA. V was clipped by 2 bases and J by 2 bases, with 12 bases between them. This CDR3 reads CSVEYPAGQETQYF. As DNA, the CDR3 is TGCAGCGTTGAATACCCTGCGGGGCAAGAGACCCAGTACTTC.

The rearrangement links TRBV5-8 to TRBJ2-5; 10 bases match TRBD2. Losses at the gene ends were 5 bases for V and 2 bases for J; bases not matched to a gene: 6. The CDR3 is made up of 15 amino acids. Per germline, CDR1 SGHTS and CDR2 YDEGEE. CDR3 coding DNA: TGTGCCAGCAGTTCCGGGACTAGCGCACAAGAGACCCAGTACTTC. Encoded protein: CASSSGTSAQETQYF.

The V gene is TRBV5-1, the J gene TRBJ2-2, with 7 nucleotides matching TRBD1. The J segment lost 2 bases and the V segment lost 2 bases, leaving 6 bases of the junction unmatched. Looked up from germline, CDR1 is SGHRS and CDR2 is YFSETQ. The CDR3 is 16 amino acids. The CDR3 reads CASSFTGTANTGELFF. As DNA, the CDR3 is TGCGCCAGCAGCTTTACCGGGACAGCCAACACCGGGGAGCTGTTTTTT.

The CDR3 protein is CASSQRGTGYEQYF. CDR3 sequence (DNA): TGCGCCAGCAGCCAAAGGGGGACAGGCTACGAGCAGTACTTC. The rearrangement links TRBV4-1 to TRBJ2-7, with 8 positions matching TRBD1. Germline V lookup: CDR1 MGHRA, CDR2 YSYEKL. There are 14 residues in the CDR3. Germline trimming cut 2 bases from V and 3 bases from J; bases unmatched to any gene: 3.

This chain connects TRBV9 to TRBJ2-7, with unresolved D. Trimming shortened V by 1 base and J by 5 bases, and 10 bases separated the two germline ends. This CDR3 has 13 residues. Germline CDR1 is SGDLS and CDR2 is YYNGEE. The CDR3 DNA follows: TGTGCCAGCAGCGTACGCTTAGCCGACGAGCAGTACTTC. As protein: CASSVRLADEQYF.

The chain links TRBV28 to TRBJ1-3, with D unresolved. The V end was cut by 2 bases, the J end by 0 bases, with 8 bases between. The germline gives CDR1 MDHEN, CDR2 SYDVKM. The CDR3 runs to 15 residues. The CDR3 DNA follows: TGTGCCAGCAGTTTAGGCAGAGCCTCTGGAAACACCATATATTTT. It specifies CASSLGRASGNTIYF.

The chain recombines TRBV7-9 with TRBJ2-5, with 11 bases aligning to TRBD2. This CDR3 is built from 14 residues. Germline V gives CDR1 SEHNR, CDR2 FQNEAQ (reference sequence). As DNA, the CDR3 is TGTACGGGGGCTAGCGGGAGGCCCGGGGAGACCCAGTACTTC. Amino acid sequence: CTGASGRPGETQYF.

The rearrangement links TRBV25-1 to TRBJ2-3; unclear D gene. V lost 1 base, J lost 6 bases, and 14 bases lay in between. The CDR3 runs to 15 residues. Per germline, CDR1 MGHDK and CDR2 SYGVNS. CDR3 coding DNA: TGTGCCAGCAGTGAATCCCCTCTAATCGGGGATACGCAGTATTTT. This translates into CASSESPLIGDTQYF.

The chain has TRBV7-8 and TRBJ2-7, with TRBD1 as a possible D gene (5 bases). The CDR3 runs to 13 residues. The germline V gene has CDR1 SGHVS and CDR2 FQNEAQ. Trimming left V 5 bases short and J 3 bases short, with 11 bases between. CDR3 nucleotides: TGTGCCAGCAGCCTGGGGCACCTCTACGAGCAGTACTTC. Amino acid sequence: CASSLGHLYEQYF.

The V and J genes are TRBV27 and TRBJ2-2; 13 bases are a match to TRBD2. Trimming removed 4 bases from V and 5 bases from J; junction bases left unmatched: 10. CDR1 is MNHEY, CDR2 SMNVEV, per germline (reference sequence). The CDR3 runs 18 residues. This chain's CDR3 is CASSSPSTSGGATGELFF. DNA of the CDR3: TGTGCCAGCAGTTCCCCATCTACTAGCGGGGGGGCGACCGGGGAGCTGTTTTTT.

The chain joins TRBV6-1 to TRBJ2-7; no clear D. The CDR3 totals 10 residues. Germline V lookup: CDR1 MNHNS, CDR2 SASEGT. The germline V and J ends were trimmed by 5 bases and 6 bases, with 5 bases remaining between them. The CDR3 loop reads CASSRGEQYF. The CDR3 DNA is TGTGCCAGCAGTAGAGGCGAGCAGTACTTC.

This clone was observed once. The rearrangement links TRBV25-1 to TRBJ2-3; D gene ambiguous. CDR1 and CDR2 (germline): MGHDK, SYGVNS. The V end was cut by 7 bases, the J end by 1 base, with 12 bases between. The length of the CDR3 is 14 residues. The CDR3 sequence: CASIPWGGTDTQYF. CDR3 nucleotide sequence: TGTGCCAGCATACCGTGGGGTGGCACAGATACGCAGTATTTT.

This chain joins TRBV28 and TRBJ2-7; 10 positions match TRBD1. The CDR3 runs 14 residues. Germline CDR1 and CDR2: MDHEN and SYDVKM. The J segment lost 6 bases and the V segment lost 6 bases, leaving 8 bases of the junction unmatched. The CDR3 region has the DNA TGTGCCAGCAGGATGACAGGGGGCTTGGGCGAGCAGTACTTC. Encoded protein: CASRMTGGLGEQYF.